The TCR beta chain under discussion was sequenced for a study of blood T cell repertoires in COVID-19. Study-wide context: In each case, the material was cDNA or gDNA derived from T cells, B-cell-depleted T cells, or PBMCs.

How the authors handled the data: Estimates of nucleated cell counts were drawn from the amplification of reference gene primers. Method: immunoSEQ multiplex PCR; TCRdb's copy keeps in-frame clones and lacks some. For V, J and clone size, that table is used; D and trimming come from the DNA. The sample carries 75,000 or so clones, roughly four fifths recorded once. There are 13 residues in the CDR3. Germline V lookup: CDR1 SNHLY, CDR2 FYNNEI. V lost 5 bases, J lost 3 bases, and 9 bases lay in between. This clone was recorded once. This clonotype originated in a man in his 60s with acute or convalescent COVID-19. Sequencing was done on a sample of peripheral blood. The V call is TRBV2, the J call TRBJ2-3; D gene uncertain. The CDR3 reads CASSFSLTDTQYF. In DNA form, the CDR3 reads TGTGCCAGCAGTTTTTCACTGACAGATACGCAGTATTTT.